This T cell receptor (beta chain) was documented in a study of regulatory T cells in long-lasting Graves disease (dated by TCRdb to 2020 to 2023). About the study as a whole: Persistent Graves' disease was defined as antithyroid drug treatment for over 5 years with persistently positive TSH receptor autoantibodies. This study used TCR sequencing and RNA sequencing of peripheral blood to compare persistent Graves' disease patients against newly diagnosed Graves' disease patients. The study was registered as a clinical trial and conducted in China. TCR sequencing covered 13 persistent and around 20 newly diagnosed Graves' disease patients, around 35 samples in total. Persistent Graves' disease patients in the clinical cohort had taken antithyroid drugs for 9 to 11 years on average. Beyond this particular receptor, the publication reports: As a limitation, the authors acknowledged that the small sample size may reduce accuracy. Persistent Graves' disease patients showed lower TCR Shannon entropy and fewer highly expanded clones than newly diagnosed patients, suggesting clonal expansion. The study examined only peripheral blood because the primary lesion, thyroid tissue, could not be accessed. Persistent disease showed preferential use of TRBV28, TRBJ1-2 and TRBJ2-5, whereas newly diagnosed disease favored TRBV20-1 and TRBJ2-1. Patients with persistent disease shared more public clonotypes (around 2,500) than newly diagnosed patients did (more than 900). Sequencing and analysis were restricted to the TCR beta chain.

Sequences MGHRA (CDR1) and YSYEKL (CDR2) are obtained from the germline V gene. Spanning cysteine to phenylalanine, the CDR3 consists of 15 amino acids. Only CDR3 DNA remains: 45 bases, in frame from the first base. After removal of 3 bases from V and 3 bases from J, the junction retains 6 bases not matched to a gene. The library was prepared using multiplex PCR. These reads were obtained on an Illumina HiSeq 4000. TCR beta libraries were built with iRepertoire HTBI primers and Arm-PCR amplification of CDR3 regions. Gel purification was performed on PCR products prior to sequencing. The study's processing was this. Across samples, fewer than 70 TRBV and 14 TRBJ segments were identified and used for gene usage analysis of CDR3 amino acid clonotypes. COPE and FqMerger were used to merge filtered high-quality paired reads into contigs. BLAST was used to align contigs to the IMGT TRBV, TRBD and TRBJ reference genes, and CDR3 was defined following IMGT. Clonotypes above 0.1% frequency were classified as highly expanded clones. Shannon entropy served as the measure of repertoire diversity, while the Gini coefficient captured V-J evenness. Public clonotypes were defined as clonotypes shared by more than one individual. The public reads were quality trimmed at Q25 with fastp and then assembled into clones with MiXCR by TCRdb, keeping productive beta chains. Rows matching on CDR3 protein sequence are summarized as one entry with the most common DNA and genes. The V and J calls here are based on TCRdb, not the publication. Here the sample has over 450,000 distinct CDR3 sequences; around a fifth occur a single time. The ten largest make up 7.1% of the sample.

As regards this clonotype: This receptor's antigen is unknown. Base qualities are missing; no much larger clone stands one base away.

In the paper's terms, the time point label means: persistent/refractory GD, antithyroid drugs over 5 years with positive TRAb. For both TCR sequencing and RNA sequencing, RNA was extracted from PBMCs in TRIzol. Graves' disease was diagnosed according to American Thyroid Association guidelines. Patients were recruited from an endocrinology department in Xi'an, China. From each patient, roughly 9 milliliters of peripheral blood was collected into an EDTA anticoagulant tube. PBMCs were isolated by Ficoll Paque Plus density gradient separation without further T cell sorting. An Agilent 2100 Bioanalyzer and agarose gel were used to check RNA quality, while a NanoDrop 2000 measured RNA concentration.

This sequence originates from a female donor with Graves disease. The chain joins TRBV4-1 to TRBJ2-7; the central 9 bases match TRBD2. This material consisted of peripheral blood mononuclear cells (PBMCs), taken when the disease was refractory, from a patient treated with antithyroid drugs. The CDR3 protein sequence reads: CASSQSTSGLYEQYF. In nucleotides, the sequence is TGCGCCAGCAGCCAGTCAACTAGCGGGCTCTACGAGCAGTACTTC.